What follows are 4 T cell receptor beta chains derived from one specimen sequenced in a study of blood T cell repertoires in COVID-19. The table came from immunoSEQ multiplex PCR; TCRdb's copy has only in-frame clones and leaves some out. The table has some 70,000 clones, roughly 89% seen once; the top ten hold 7.5% to 9%. The sequencing input was peripheral blood. The receptors were sampled from a man aged 45-65 years with active COVID-19.

The V gene is TRBV6-2 or TRBV6-3, the J gene TRBJ2-3; TRBD1 agrees at 9 bases. V was pared by 6 bases and J by 4 bases, with 8 bases of the junction left unmatched. CDR3 length: 15 residues. Germline loops: CDR1 MNHEY, CDR2 SVGEGT. Here the CDR3 reads CASSLTRDRADTQYF. The CDR3 DNA reads TGTGCCAGCAGCCTCACTCGGGACAGGGCAGATACGCAGTATTTT.

This chain connects TRBV6-5 to TRBJ2-4, with a weak D call TRBD1 (6 bases). Trimming cost V 6 bases and J 7 bases, with 19 bases left between them. This CDR3 has 15 amino acids. CDR1 is MNHEY and CDR2 is SVGAGI in the germline V gene. CDR3 DNA: TGTGCCAGCAGGAGCAGGGTGGGGGCTGAGAACATTCAGTACTTC. Encoded protein: CASRSRVGAENIQYF.

The chain combines TRBV2 with TRBJ2-2; 8 nucleotides align to TRBD2. The CDR3 contains 15 residues. V trimming: 4 bases; J trimming: 1 base; junction bases outside the gene matches: 2. The germline V gene has CDR1 SNHLY and CDR2 FYNNEI. Here the CDR3 reads CASSGLARNTGELFF. CDR3 DNA: TGTGCCAGCAGTGGACTAGCGCGGAACACCGGGGAGCTGTTTTTT.

The V gene is TRBV6-5, the J gene TRBJ1-4; 7 positions match TRBD1. The CDR3 contains 14 residues. The V segment lost 6 bases and the J segment 7 bases; nucleotides outside the gene matches: 8. Germline assignment: CDR1 MNHEY and CDR2 SVGAGI. CDR3 in amino acids: CASRTRGPGEKLFF. CDR3 bases: TGTGCCAGCAGGACAAGGGGGCCCGGTGAAAAACTGTTTTTT.